This T cell receptor (beta chain) emerged from a study of Tregs in tolerant kidney transplant recipients (dated by TCRdb to between 2019 and 2020). Context from the whole study: Related donors were used in the transplants with nonmyeloablative bone marrow transplantation, and mixed chimerism was transient in the human trials. Before combined kidney and bone marrow transplantation, this study identified donor-specific regulatory T cells using TCRbeta sequencing and then followed those same cells after transplant. The paper as a whole reports these results and caveats: Because the PCR primers were changed over time for some patients, nucleotide-level comparison could not be performed across the samples from those patients. Biological reproducibility was not directly assessed, although technical replication error appeared to be minimal. The study was limited by small patient numbers, and the findings need validation in larger populations and under other immunosuppression protocols. Expanding Tregs with activated donor B cells appeared to identify the most biologically relevant and donor-specific TCRbeta repertoire. In tolerant patients, the expansion of donor-specific Tregs was greater than global Treg expansion, suggesting that the expansion was antigen-driven rather than nonspecific.

V drops 0 bases and J drops 1 base, leaving 17 bases in between. The CDR3 runs 17 amino acids, cysteine and phenylalanine included. The kept DNA is CDR3 alone, 51 bases in frame from the first base. According to the germline V gene, CDR1 reads SGHRS and CDR2 reads YFSETQ. For TCRbeta CDR3 sequencing, genomic DNA was extracted from sorted cells using the QIAGEN DNeasy Blood and Tissue Kit. High-throughput TCRbeta CDR3 sequencing, including PCR amplification with bias correction and internal controls, was performed commercially through immunoSEQ. In the authors' own workflow: A unique productive TCRbeta sequence was defined by the CDR3 nucleotide sequence when primers matched, and otherwise by the CDR3 amino acid sequence together with the Vbeta and Jbeta genes. As a correction for sorting error, sequences shared between sorted populations at a frequency ratio of 2:1 or less were discarded, and the remaining shared sequences were assigned to the higher population. A sequence was defined as donor-reactive if the sequence was expanded at least 5-fold in CFSE-low cells compared with unstimulated cells and had a frequency of at least 0.01% in CFSE-low cells. Repertoire divergence was quantified by Jensen-Shannon divergence calculated from the top 100 TCRbeta sequences ranked by frequency. For samples with multiple sequencing runs, sorting error was corrected separately for each run before the runs were pooled. TCRdb limited this immuneACCESS table to in-frame rearrangements with V and J called. A share of clones is missing; checked studies link under half to unresolved V genes, and the rest is unexplained. The D gene and trimming were derived from the DNA, and the V and J assignments and clone size from that table. The sample table contains about 110,000 clones; only one count was recorded for nearly 90% of them. The top ten constitute more than 0.3% of the sample.

This specimen's time point label, interpreted: blood sample drawn before combined kidney and bone marrow transplant. Thawed PBMCs were FACS-sorted into unstimulated Tregs (CD4+CD25+CD127-), CD4+ non-Tregs (CD4+CD25-), CD4 cells and CD8 cells. The patients were a handful of recipients of combined kidney and bone marrow transplants from the ITN036ST trial, and samples were available only for these trial subjects. Healthy control blood was processed to PBMCs by Ficoll density gradient and cryopreserved, and patient PBMCs were collected before and after transplant. To note about this clone: Its antigen is not yet known. No per-base quality is available; no much larger clone lies one base away.

Sequencing was performed on CD4+ T cells from blood, taken before the transplant. This TCR derives from a human donor who received a combined kidney and bone marrow transplant. This chain joins TRBV5-1 to TRBJ2-7; TRBD1 is a weak D gene call, 6 bases matching. The CDR3 sequence is CASSLEPASTGSYEQYF. In nucleotide form, the sequence is TGCGCCAGCAGCTTGGAACCCGCCTCGACAGGTTCCTACGAGCAGTACTTC. The reference TRBV5-1 and TRBJ2-7 proteins fill in what lies around the CDR3, so the full variable domain reads KAGVTQTPRYLIKTRGQQVTLSCSPISGHRSVSWYQQTPGQGLQFLFEYFSETQRNKGNFPGRFSGRQFSNSRSEMNVSTLELGDSALYLCASSLEPASTGSYEQYFGPGTRLTVT.